What follows are 13 T cell receptor beta chains derived from one specimen sequenced in a study of immune characterization of retroperitoneal liposarcoma (dated by TCRdb to the late 2010s). The protocol used for the library was PCR. The run used a NextSeq 500. TCRdb reprocessing: public reads trimmed at Q25 with fastp, clones called with MiXCR, in-frame beta chains kept. Duplicate CDR3 protein sequences are folded into a single record with the most common DNA and genes. This sample gives around 11,000 distinct CDR3 sequences in total; around a third of them show up just once. Roughly a tenth of the sample is held by the ten biggest clonotypes. The material sequenced was tumor tissue. The receptors stem from a female donor with retroperitoneal liposarcoma.

This clonotype was counted many times. The V and J genes are TRBV7-2 and TRBJ2-1, with 13 bases matching TRBD2. The germline CDR1 and CDR2 sequences are SGHTA and FQGNSA. The CDR3 extends over 18 amino acids. Germline trimming cut 7 bases from V and 13 bases from J; bases unmatched to any gene: 22. Written as DNA, the CDR3 is TGTGCCAGCATGCTCGGGACTAGCGGGATCGCGGGGGGGGAGACCCAGTTCTTC. Amino acid sequence: CASMLGTSGIAGGETQFF.

This clonotype has only a few counts. V gene TRBV6-2 or TRBV6-3 combines with J gene TRBJ2-1; no clear D gene. Per germline, CDR1 MNHEY and CDR2 SVGEGT. V lost 6 bases to trimming and J lost 0 bases, with 12 bases between them. The CDR3 has 15 amino acids. The CDR3 DNA reads as TGTGCCAGCAGGCCCGACTCGAGCTCCTACAATGAGCAGTTCTTC. Translation: CASRPDSSSYNEQFF.

This clonotype is medium-sized within its sample. V usage is TRBV11-2 and J usage is TRBJ2-1; 11 bases match TRBD2. Trimming at V came to 7 bases and at J to 6 bases, leaving 8 bases not matched to a gene. This CDR3 spans 15 amino acids. The germline gives CDR1 SGHAT, CDR2 FQNNGV. The CDR3 reads CASTPGTSGLNEQFF. The CDR3 nucleotides are TGTGCCAGCACCCCCGGGACTAGCGGACTCAATGAGCAGTTCTTC.

The chain links TRBV4-3 to TRBJ1-3; tentatively, D is TRBD1 (6 bases). The germline V and J ends were trimmed by 1 base and 0 bases, with 10 bases remaining between them. Germline CDR1 reads LGHNA; CDR2 reads YSLEER. This CDR3 has 16 amino acids. CDR3 bases: TGCGCCAGCAGCCAAGGTCCAGGGGCCTCTGGAAACACCATATATTTT. Residues: CASSQGPGASGNTIYF.

The gene calls are TRBV7-2 and TRBJ2-1, with D uncertain. Judging by the DNA end, TRBJ2-5 fits better; the J call may be wrong. From germline, CDR1 is SGHTA and CDR2 FQGNSA. The CDR3 contains 12 residues. The CDR3 protein is CASSLGRETQYF. The CDR3 bases are TGTGCCAGCAGCTTAGGTCGGGAGACCCAGTACTTC.

V is TRBV10-1 and J is TRBJ2-2, with 7 bases that match TRBD1. The CDR3 sequence is 18 residues long. The V segment lost 7 bases and the J segment 1 base; nucleotides outside the gene matches: 15. Germline CDR1 is WNHNN and CDR2 is SYGVQD (reference sequence). The chain's CDR3 is CASNHESPGQENTGELFF. For the CDR3, the DNA is TGCGCCAGCAATCATGAGAGCCCTGGACAGGAGAACACCGGGGAGCTGTTTTTT.

There are a few counts of this clonotype. CDR3 sequence: CASSLTRENIQFF. The DNA of the CDR3 is TGTGCCAGCAGCTTAACCCGGGAAAACATTCAGTTCTTC. The chain employs TRBV7-8 and TRBJ2-1; D perhaps matches TRBD2 (5 bases). Trimming pared 2 bases from V and 13 bases from J, leaving 15 bases between. The V gene's germline CDR1 is SGHVS and CDR2 FQNEAQ. The CDR3 spans 13 residues.

This clonotype appeared a single time. The chain recombines TRBV28 with TRBJ2-5; TRBD1 matches at 7 bases. This CDR3 is 16 amino acids long. Germline values: CDR1 MDHEN, CDR2 SYDVKM. V was pared by 5 bases and J by 11 bases, with 20 bases of the junction left unmatched. Here the CDR3 reads CASSRIGTALYNEQYF. The CDR3 DNA reads TGTGCCAGCAGTCGGATCGGGACAGCTCTCTACAATGAGCAGTACTTC.

By sample fraction, this clonotype is medium-sized. The CDR3 loop reads CASSFLLTTGQGVYNEQFF. Here the CDR3 DNA reads TGTGCCAGCAGTTTCCTTTTGACTACCGGACAGGGGGTATACAATGAGCAGTTCTTC. J is TRBJ2-1 and V is TRBV12-3 or TRBV12-4; 10 bases map to TRBD1. After removal of 3 bases from V and 4 bases from J, the junction contained 15 bases not matched to a gene. This CDR3 has 19 amino acids.

This clonotype is medium-sized within its sample. The V and J genes are TRBV7-2 and TRBJ2-1; 13 bases agree with TRBD2. The end of the DNA fits TRBJ2-7 better, so the J call may be wrong. This CDR3 spans 17 amino acids. The germline CDR1 and CDR2 sequences are SGHTA and FQGNSA. The CDR3 here is CASSFAGTSGIVNEQYF. CDR3 sequence (DNA): TGTGCCAGCAGCTTTGCCGGGACTAGCGGGATCGTTAATGAGCAGTACTTC.

This clonotype was counted a few times. This rearrangement joins TRBV7-9 to TRBJ1-1; D possibly corresponds to TRBD1 (6 bases). Germline CDR1 reads SEHNR; CDR2 reads FQNEAQ (reference sequence). Trimming cost V 5 bases and J 0 bases, with 13 bases left between them. This CDR3 is 15 amino acids long. In DNA form, the CDR3 reads TGTGCCAGCAGCGAGGGACACCTCATGAACACTGAAGCTTTCTTT. Translating it yields CASSEGHLMNTEAFF.

The chain has TRBV11-1 and TRBJ2-1, with TRBD1 matching over 7 bases. The J call is doubtful: the DNA matches TRBJ2-7 better. Germline values: CDR1 SGHAT, CDR2 FQDESV (reference sequence). CDR3 size: 16 residues. The CDR3 loop reads CASSLVGTVSYNEQYF. The DNA for the CDR3 is TGTGCCAGCAGCTTAGTGGGGACAGTCTCCTACAATGAGCAGTACTTC.

This clonotype was found a few times. This chain links TRBV6-1 with TRBJ2-1; a possible D gene is TRBD2 (7 bases). CDR3 size: 16 residues. Germline loops: CDR1 MNHNS, CDR2 SASEGT. Trimming cost V 7 bases and J 10 bases, with 26 bases left between them. The CDR3 is CASTPPGGSGSREQFF. For the CDR3, the DNA is TGTGCCAGCACCCCTCCGGGGGGCAGTGGGTCTCGCGAGCAGTTCTTC.